This T cell receptor (beta chain) derives from a study of T cells in Graves' hyperthyroidism and ophthalmopathy. Germline values: CDR1 MNHEY, CDR2 SMNVEV (reference sequence). V dropped 4 bases and J dropped 3 bases, with 13 bases sitting between them. The CDR3 contains 15 residues. The cohort's ophthalmopathy patients, a group with duration under 3 months, had a Clinical Activity Score of at least 3 and a NOSPECS grade of at least 4. Exclusions: uncontrolled infection, other autoimmune disease, pregnancy, lactation. Extraction of PBMCs used roughly 9.6 ml of fresh peripheral blood. RNA transcripts gave rise to amplified TCR beta CDR3 regions. The HTBI primer set served for first-round RT-PCR of the TCR CDR3. TCRdb reprocessed the multiplex PCR reads via MiXCR and lists one record per CDR3 protein. The table records 530,000 or so distinct CDR3 sequences, 17% of them present only once. This clonotype was picked up many times. Antigen specificity is unknown.

Study results and limitations: Most thyroid clonotypes that were expanded above 0.001 also turned up in blood.

The source is a woman aged 18-29 years with Graves' ophthalmopathy. The sample comprised blood. The rearrangement uses TRBV27 and TRBJ1-5, with unresolved D. The CDR3 protein is CASSSYLGINQPQHF. CDR3 bases: TGTGCCAGCAGTTCTTACCTTGGGATCAATCAGCCCCAGCATTTT.